This TCR beta chain was sequenced for a study of molecular identifiers for immune sequencing clone quantification. Study context: Replicate RNA from roughly 20,000 or 100,000 naive CD8 T cells formed five aliquots; four were sequenced. Study results and caveats: Because of identical TCR molecules sharing a barcode, sizes of highly expanded clones could be underestimated.

Trimming took off 4 bases at V and 1 base at J, with 13 bases between the two ends. Germline V gene lookup returns CDR1 MGHRA and CDR2 YSYEKL. CDR3 size: 15 residues. Based on a CD8+CD4-CCR7+CD45RA+ profile, naive CD8 T cells were sorted. This clonotype was seen at least ten times. What it binds is not known. TCRdb ran MiXCR on the PCR reads and lists one entry per CDR3 protein. The sample has just under 65,000 distinct CDR3 sequences, over 15% seen once; the top ten hold roughly 1.5%. The specimen sequenced was naive CD8+ T cells from blood, with Jurkat cell RNA spiked in. Subset described: FACS-sorted CD8+CD4-CCR7+CD45RA+ naive T cells. The source is a human donor in good health. Some libraries in this study had Jurkat cell RNA spiked in. This chain links TRBV4-1 with TRBJ1-1, with D maybe TRBD1 (6 bases). The CDR3 region is CASSPQGTGNTEAFF. CDR3 DNA: TGCGCCAGCAGCCCCCAGGGGACGGGGAACACTGAAGCTTTCTTT.